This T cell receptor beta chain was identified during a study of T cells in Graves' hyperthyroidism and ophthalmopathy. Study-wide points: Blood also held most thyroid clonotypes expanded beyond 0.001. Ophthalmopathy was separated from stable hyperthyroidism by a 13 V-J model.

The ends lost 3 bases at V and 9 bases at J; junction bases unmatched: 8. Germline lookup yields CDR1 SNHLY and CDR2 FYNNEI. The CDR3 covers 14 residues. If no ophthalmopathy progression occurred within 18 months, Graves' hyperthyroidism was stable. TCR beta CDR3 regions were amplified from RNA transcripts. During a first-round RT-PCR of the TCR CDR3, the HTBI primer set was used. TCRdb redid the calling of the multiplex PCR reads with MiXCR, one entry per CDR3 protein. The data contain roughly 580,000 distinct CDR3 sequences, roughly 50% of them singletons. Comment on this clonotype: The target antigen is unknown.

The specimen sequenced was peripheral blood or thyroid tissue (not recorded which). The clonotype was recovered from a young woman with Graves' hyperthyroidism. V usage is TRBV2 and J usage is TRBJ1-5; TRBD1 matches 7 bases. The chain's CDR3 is CASSDTTGLGPQHF. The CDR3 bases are TGTGCCAGCAGTGATACGACAGGGCTCGGGCCCCAGCATTTT.